A single sample is the source of the 23 T cell receptor beta chains below, sequenced in a study of control samples from healthy donors and cancer patients. Assay: immunoSEQ multiplex PCR; the TCRdb copy retains only in-frame clones and omits some. Of some 140,000 clones listed, under 90% were seen once; the top ten hold under 9%. Sequenced: PBMCs. The receptor set was obtained from a man aged 50-60 years with head and neck cancer.

The rearrangement links TRBV7-3 to TRBJ1-2; D ambiguous. Trimming stripped 4 bases from V and 6 bases from J, with 15 bases between. The CDR3 has 14 residues. Germline CDR1 reads SGHTA; CDR2 reads FQGTGA. Here the CDR3 reads CASSSPGGIDGYTF. CDR3 nucleotides: TGTGCCAGCAGCTCCCCAGGAGGGATCGATGGCTACACCTTC.

CDR3 nucleotides: TGTGCCAGTAGTATAGAAAGAGGATACAATCAGCCCCAGCATTTT. This translates into CASSIERGYNQPQHF. The chain uses TRBV19 and TRBJ1-5; D is uncertain. The V and J ends lost 0 bases and 3 bases respectively, with 9 bases between them. The CDR3 is 15 residues long. The germline V gene has CDR1 LNHDA and CDR2 SQIVND (reference sequence).

The chain links TRBV25-1 to TRBJ1-1; D is undetermined. The CDR3 contains 16 residues. Germline CDR1 and CDR2: MGHDK and SYGVNS. V dropped 1 base and J dropped 2 bases, with 14 bases sitting between them. The CDR3 is CASSEWSRSVNTEAFF. CDR3 coding DNA: TGTGCCAGCAGTGAATGGAGTAGGTCTGTAAACACTGAAGCTTTCTTT.

This chain joins TRBV7-9 and TRBJ1-4; TRBD1 is a possible D gene (5 bases). CDR3 length equals 17 residues. The V gene's germline CDR1 is SEHNR and CDR2 FQNEAQ (reference sequence). Trimming shortened V by 5 bases and J by 2 bases, and 18 bases separated the two germline ends. CDR3 DNA sequence: TGTGCCAGCAGCCAGGACAAGTTTTTGTCTACTAATGAAAAACTGTTTTTT. Residues: CASSQDKFLSTNEKLFF.

Here the CDR3 DNA reads TGTGCCAGCAGCCGTTTGGGACAGGACACTGAAGCTTTCTTT. It codes for CASSRLGQDTEAFF. The rearrangement joins TRBV3-1 (or the pseudogene TRBV3-2) to TRBJ1-1; 8 positions match TRBD1. From germline, CDR1 is LGHDT and CDR2 YNNKEL (reference sequence). V lost 4 bases to trimming and J lost 3 bases; unmatched junction nucleotides: 4. CDR3 length equals 14 residues.

The chain links TRBV6-6 to TRBJ2-3; possible D gene TRBD1, 5 bases. In germline, CDR1 is MNHNY, CDR2 SVGAGI (reference sequence). The CDR3 extends over 15 amino acids. V shed 6 bases and J shed 2 bases, with 15 bases lying between them. CDR3 region: CASRTTLTATDTQYF. In nucleotides, the CDR3 is TGTGCCAGCAGGACGACCTTGACAGCCACAGATACGCAGTATTTT.

This chain connects TRBV29-1 to TRBJ2-1, with D perhaps assigned TRBD1 or TRBD2 (5 bases each). The germline CDR1 and CDR2 sequences are SQVTM and ANQGSEA. Trimming left V 6 bases short and J 4 bases short, with 22 bases between. The CDR3 runs 16 residues. CDR3 amino acids: CSVALLRWGIYNEQFF. The DNA of the CDR3 is TGCAGCGTCGCTCTTCTCAGGTGGGGGATATACAATGAGCAGTTCTTC.

This chain links TRBV10-2 with TRBJ2-7; TRBD2 agrees at 9 bases. Germline CDR1 reads WSHSY; CDR2 reads SAAADI. The V segment lost 7 bases and the J segment 1 base; nucleotides outside the gene matches: 5. CDR3 length: 14 amino acids. This chain's CDR3 is CASKVTSGSYEQYF. The CDR3 nucleotides are TGCGCCAGCAAGGTCACTAGCGGGTCCTACGAGCAGTACTTC.

The chain recombines TRBV28 with TRBJ2-1; D might be TRBD1 (5 bases). The CDR3 totals 16 residues. In germline, CDR1 is MDHEN, CDR2 SYDVKM. V was pared by 6 bases and J by 2 bases, with 17 bases between. Here the CDR3 reads CASSPAGITTYNEQFF. CDR3 DNA: TGTGCCAGCAGCCCCGCAGGGATTACGACCTACAATGAGCAGTTCTTC.

This chain links TRBV7-2 with TRBJ2-3; TRBD1 might be the D (6 bases). The CDR3 spans 14 residues. Germline lookup yields CDR1 SGHTA and CDR2 FQGNSA. The V end lost 5 bases, the J end lost 2 bases, and 11 bases lay between the germline ends. In DNA form, the CDR3 reads TGTGCCAGCAGCCACCGACAGGTCACAGATACGCAGTATTTT. This codes for CASSHRQVTDTQYF.

The chain uses TRBV5-1 and TRBJ1-1; D is uncertain. The CDR3 runs to 15 residues. V lost 4 bases to trimming and J lost 1 base, with 14 bases between them. Germline V CDR1 and CDR2: SGHRS, YFSETQ. This CDR3 is CASSALGNPNTEAFF. CDR3 in DNA: TGCGCCAGCAGCGCACTAGGGAACCCGAACACTGAAGCTTTCTTT.

About this clone: A read error may produce the germline difference seen at one junction end. The V call is TRBV6-6, the J call TRBJ2-7; TRBD2 agrees at 10 bases. CDR1 MNHNY and CDR2 SVGAGI come from the germline V gene (reference sequence). CDR3 length: 23 amino acids. The CDR3 loop is CVSTYPGRVRGPLLAGRLYEQYF. The DNA of the CDR3 is TGTGTCAGCACCTACCCAGGGAGGGTTCGGGGTCCCCTACTAGCGGGACGTCTGTACGAGCAGTACTTC.

As to this clone: At one end, the junction sequence differs from germline, possibly due to a read error. The J gene is TRBJ2-7, the V gene TRBV20-1; TRBD1 is a possible D gene (5 bases). Germline V gene lookup returns CDR1 DFQATT and CDR2 SNEGSKA (reference sequence). The CDR3 extends over 11 amino acids. The DNA of the CDR3 is TGCAGTGCTAGTCAGGGCCGACGCCCCCAATTC. Translated: CSASQGRRPQF.

The gene calls are TRBV9 and TRBJ2-1; 9 nucleotides match TRBD1. J gave up 8 bases and V 3 bases, and 6 bases lay outside the gene matches. Per germline, CDR1 SGDLS and CDR2 YYNGEE. CDR3 length equals 14 residues. The chain's CDR3 is CASSEGQGLDEQFF. For the CDR3, the DNA is TGTGCCAGCAGCGAAGGACAGGGGCTCGATGAGCAGTTCTTC.

Note on this clone: The germline gene is not matched at one end of the junction; a read error may be the cause. The genes are TRBV6-6 and TRBJ1-1, with 7 bases aligning to TRBD1. The CDR3 is made up of 12 amino acids. Germline V lookup: CDR1 MNHNY, CDR2 SVGAGI (reference sequence). The CDR3 is CASSNPSETGFF. The CDR3 nucleotides read TGTGCCAGCAGTAACCCATCCGAGACAGGGTTTTTT.

The chain joins TRBV5-4 to TRBJ2-1; a possible D gene is TRBD1 (6 bases). The V gene lost 3 bases and the J gene lost 5 bases, with 18 bases spanning the gap. Germline V gene data show CDR1 as SGHNT and CDR2 as YYREEE (reference sequence). The CDR3 spans 16 residues. CDR3 DNA sequence: TGTGCCAGCAGCTATAATCAGGGGCTGAGCGACAATGAGCAGTTCTTC. Translation: CASSYNQGLSDNEQFF.

The chain has TRBV20-1 and TRBJ2-7; 8 positions match TRBD2. Germline trimming cut 3 bases from V and 2 bases from J; bases unmatched to any gene: 9. This CDR3 comprises 15 residues. In germline, CDR1 is DFQATT, CDR2 SNEGSKA (reference sequence). CDR3 bases: TGCAGTGCTAGTCCCGCTACTAGCGGTGCCTACGAGCAGTACTTC. Its protein product is CSASPATSGAYEQYF.

The V and J genes are TRBV4-1 and TRBJ1-1; D perhaps matches TRBD1 (6 bases). Trimming took off 0 bases at V and 7 bases at J, with 30 bases between the two ends. The CDR3 has 20 amino acids. Germline CDR1 reads MGHRA; CDR2 reads YSYEKL. The CDR3 DNA reads TGCGCCAGCAGCCAAGATCAGGCTTTGATCGGGGGGGGCACCCAGGATGAAGCTTTCTTT. Encoded protein: CASSQDQALIGGGTQDEAFF.

This clone was seen once. V gene TRBV7-9 combines with J gene TRBJ2-7, with no clear D. V lost 4 bases, J lost 5 bases, and 15 bases lay in between. Germline assignment: CDR1 SEHNR and CDR2 FQNEAQ (reference sequence). This CDR3 spans 14 amino acids. CDR3 DNA sequence: TGTGCCAGCAGCTCCCCCCCAGGTCCGGACGAGCAGTACTTC. Translating gives CASSSPPGPDEQYF.

The CDR3 DNA sequence: TGCGCCAGCAGCTTTAACACGGATGGCTACACCTTC. It is translated as CASSFNTDGYTF. The V gene is TRBV5-1, the J gene TRBJ1-2, with D hard to call. Trimming cost V 2 bases and J 6 bases, with 8 bases left between them. Germline V gives CDR1 SGHRS, CDR2 YFSETQ. The CDR3 spans 12 residues.

The chain's CDR3 is CASSPARRGDYGYTF. The CDR3 DNA sequence: TGTGCCAGCAGCCCTGCTCGTAGGGGTGACTATGGCTACACCTTC. This chain uses TRBV5-6 with TRBJ1-2, with D tentatively TRBD1 (5 bases). CDR1 is SGHDT and CDR2 is YYEEEE in the germline V gene. Trimming removed 4 bases from V and 3 bases from J, with 16 bases in between. This CDR3 region has 15 residues.

V is TRBV6-1 and J is TRBJ1-4; 8 bases are a match to TRBD1. V was clipped by 1 base and J by 3 bases; unmatched bases: 4. The CDR3 is 16 residues long. CDR1 MNHNS and CDR2 SASEGT come from the germline V gene. CDR3 sequence (DNA): TGTGCCAGCAGTGAAGGCAGGGGGCTTTCTAATGAAAAACTGTTTTTT. It specifies CASSEGRGLSNEKLFF.

V is TRBV19 and J is TRBJ1-2; D possibly corresponds to TRBD1 (6 bases). The V end lost 2 bases, the J end lost 6 bases, and 16 bases lay between the germline ends. This CDR3 is 15 amino acids long. Germline loops: CDR1 LNHDA, CDR2 SQIVND (reference sequence). Here the CDR3 DNA reads TGTGCCAGTAGTATAAAATTCACAGGGACAAATGGCTACACCTTC. Translated, it gives CASSIKFTGTNGYTF. The full variable domain, rest sourced from reference TRBV19 and TRBJ1-2, is DGGITQSPKYLFRKEGQNVTLSCEQNLNHDAMYWYRQDPGQGLRLIYYSQIVNDFQKGDIAEGYSVSREKKESFPLTVTSAQKNPTAFYLCASSIKFTGTNGYTFGSGTRLTVV.